Presented here are 2 T cell receptor beta chains from one specimen sequenced in a study of PD-1 blockade in classical Hodgkin lymphoma. Sample time point: cycle 4 day 1 (C4D1), after more than five weeks of nivolumab. Relapses following autologous stem cell transplantation were seen in all patients, with brentuximab vedotin exposure varying. Magnetic negative selection of thawed PBMCs was the method by which CD4+ T cells were purified. The data were produced by immunoSEQ multiplex PCR, yet TCRdb's version contains in-frame clones alone and is incomplete. The data show tens of thousands of clones, 75% to 90% seen once. Sequenced material: CD4+ T cells from blood, taken before the fourth cycle of nivolumab. The receptors stem from a human donor with classical Hodgkin lymphoma.

CDR3 coding DNA: TGTGCCAGCAGCAAGACACCTTACTATAATTCACCCCTCCACTTT. This encodes CASSKTPYYNSPLHF. The chain couples TRBV5-6 to TRBJ1-6; D call uncertain. The germline V and J ends were trimmed by 4 bases and 3 bases, with 11 bases remaining between them. CDR1 and CDR2 from the germline V gene are SGHDT and YYEEEE. The CDR3 sequence is 15 residues long.

The CDR3 coding sequence is TGTGCCTCCCGGCGAGGGGACGGAGATACGCAGTATTTT. This encodes CASRRGDGDTQYF. The V and J genes are TRBV10-3 and TRBJ2-3; perhaps D is TRBD1 or TRBD2 (5 bases each). V was shortened by 11 bases and J by 5 bases, with 17 bases between the two germline ends. In germline, CDR1 is ENHRY, CDR2 SYGVKD. The CDR3 runs to 13 residues.